These 15 T cell receptor beta chains share one sample of origin, sequenced in a study of shared clonotypes between healthy human individuals (dated by TCRdb to between 2020 and 2021). CD8 naive samples were obtained by positive selection for CCR7 among CD45RO-negative cells, yielding a CD45RA+CCR7+ population from which TemRA cells were excluded. Library preparation used the immunoSEQ multiplex PCR assay. Drawn from immuneACCESS, this table holds only the in-frame rearrangements with V and J called that TCRdb kept. Clones are partly lost; checked studies trace under half to an unresolved V gene and leave the rest unexplained. The sample records about 2.2 million clones, roughly 95% of which are singletons. The top ten constitute roughly 1.7% of the sample. Material for sequencing was naive CD8+ T cells from PBMCs. The cell subset or site tag for this specimen amounts to: CD45RA+CCR7+. The receptors here all came from a young man in good health. Some clones in this sample may be carry-over from other donors' samples.

This clone was counted once. The gene calls are TRBV27 and TRBJ2-1; D is undetermined. CDR1 is MNHEY, CDR2 SMNVEV, per germline (reference sequence). The V end was cut by 3 bases, the J end by 6 bases, with 12 bases between. This CDR3 is 14 amino acids long. DNA for the CDR3: TGTGCCAGCAGTTTCATAGCAGTCCCCAATGAGCAGTTCTTC. Its protein product is CASSFIAVPNEQFF.

This clone was observed once. J is TRBJ2-2 and V is TRBV7-6; TRBD2 matches 7 bases. The CDR3 length is 17 residues. Germline V lookup: CDR1 SGHVS, CDR2 FNYEAQ. J gave up 6 bases and V 1 base, and 11 bases lay outside the gene matches. The DNA of the CDR3 is TGTGCCAGCAGCTTAGGGGCGGCGGGAGTTATATCCGGGGAGCTGTTTTTT. Translation: CASSLGAAGVISGELFF.

This clone was recorded only once. J is TRBJ2-3 and V is TRBV11-2; the D gene is possibly TRBD2 (6 bases). Looked up from germline, CDR1 is SGHAT and CDR2 is FQNNGV. V lost 1 base to trimming and J lost 1 base, with 12 bases between them. The CDR3 is made up of 16 amino acids. The CDR3 sequence: CASSLAGLVRTDTQYF. CDR3 sequence (DNA): TGTGCCAGCAGCTTAGCGGGACTGGTACGCACAGATACGCAGTATTTT.

The chain links TRBV12-5 to TRBJ2-7; D perhaps matches TRBD2 (5 bases). The V and J ends lost 2 bases and 6 bases respectively, with 8 bases between them. Germline-derived CDR1 and CDR2 are LGHNT and FRNRAP. The CDR3 totals 12 residues. This CDR3 is CASGLTLAEQYF. The DNA of the CDR3 is TGTGCTAGTGGTTTGACCCTAGCCGAGCAGTACTTC.

The J gene is TRBJ2-1, the V gene TRBV29-1; D tentatively fits TRBD1 or TRBD2 (5 bases each). There are 13 residues in the CDR3. Germline CDR1 SQVTM, CDR2 ANQGSEA. Trimming took off 6 bases at V and 5 bases at J, with 14 bases between the two ends. CDR3 nucleotide sequence: TGCAGCGTAAGTGGGGGACCGGACAATGAGCAGTTCTTC. Protein sequence: CSVSGGPDNEQFF.

This chain uses TRBV25-1 with TRBJ2-7, with a weak D call TRBD2 (6 bases). Germline CDR1 MGHDK, CDR2 SYGVNS. CDR3 length: 13 residues. V was shortened by 6 bases and J by 3 bases, with 12 bases between the two germline ends. This CDR3 is CASSLAMSYEQYF. The CDR3 DNA sequence: TGTGCCAGCAGCCTAGCGATGAGCTACGAGCAGTACTTC.

This clone was found once. The chain employs TRBV5-8 and TRBJ2-1; D might be TRBD1 or TRBD2, each matching 5 bases. The CDR3 sequence is 13 residues long. Per the germline V gene, CDR1 is SGHTS and CDR2 is YDEGEE. Trimming took 4 bases from V and 7 from J, leaving 12 bases between them. In DNA, the CDR3 is TGTGCCAGCAGCCCCCGGGACCGGAATGAGCAGTTCTTC. Its protein is CASSPRDRNEQFF.

The chain links TRBV12-2 to TRBJ1-4. TRBV12-2 is given as a pseudogene. The CDR3 runs to 16 residues. This CDR3 is CASRSAHETTNEKLFF. The CDR3 DNA is TGTGCAAGTCGCTCAGCTCATGAGACAACTAATGAAAAACTGTTTTTT.

This clone was picked up one time. The V and J genes are TRBV27 and TRBJ1-5; D is ambiguous. CDR3 length: 17 residues. Germline lookup yields CDR1 MNHEY and CDR2 SMNVEV (reference sequence). Trimming took 1 base from V and 1 from J, leaving 14 bases between them. The CDR3 protein is CASSLYSPGSSNQPQHF. For the CDR3, the DNA is TGTGCCAGCAGTTTATACTCCCCCGGGTCAAGCAATCAGCCCCAGCATTTT.

The chain has TRBV5-1 and TRBJ2-1, with TRBD2 matching 13 bases. The CDR3 runs 16 residues. Germline V gene sequence: CDR1 SGHRS, CDR2 YFSETQ. V shed 2 bases and J 4 bases; nucleotides not matched to a gene: 3. CDR3 coding DNA: TGCGCCAGCAGCTTTGCGGGACTAGCGGGGTACAATGAGCAGTTCTTC. Its translation: CASSFAGLAGYNEQFF. The complete variable domain, with remaining parts taken from reference TRBV5-1 and TRBJ2-1, reads KAGVTQTPRYLIKTRGQQVTLSCSPISGHRSVSWYQQTPGQGLQFLFEYFSETQRNKGNFPGRFSGRQFSNSRSEMNVSTLELGDSALYLCASSFAGLAGYNEQFFGPGTRLTVL.

The chain has TRBV5-4 and TRBJ1-5, with a possible D match to TRBD1 (6 bases). The V and J ends lost 0 bases and 6 bases respectively, with 10 bases between them. The CDR3 totals 14 residues. CDR1 SGHNT and CDR2 YYREEE come from the germline V gene (reference sequence). DNA of the CDR3: TGTGCCAGCAGCTTGGCAGGGGATGGTCAGCCCCAGCATTTT. As protein: CASSLAGDGQPQHF.

This clone showed up just once. This chain joins TRBV7-2 and TRBJ2-1; 8 bases are a match to TRBD2. V was clipped by 5 bases and J by 5 bases; unmatched bases: 11. There are 16 residues in the CDR3. Germline V CDR1 and CDR2: SGHTA, FQGNSA. CDR3 in amino acids: CASSGKVIAGHNEQFF. CDR3 sequence (DNA): TGTGCCAGCAGCGGCAAGGTAATAGCGGGGCACAATGAGCAGTTCTTC. Complete variable domain (other parts from reference TRBV7-2 and TRBJ2-1): GAGVSQSPSNKVTEKGKDVELRCDPISGHTALYWYRQSLGQGLEFLIYFQGNSAPDKSGLPSDRFSAERTGGSVSTLTIQRTQQEDSAVYLCASSGKVIAGHNEQFFGPGTRLTVL.

Of note for this clone: The same CDR3 arises from other DNA sequences in this sample as well. CDR3 nucleotides: TGTGCCAGCAGCTTAGCGGGGACAGCCTACGAGCAGTACTTC. This sequence encodes CASSLAGTAYEQYF. The chain uses TRBV28 and TRBJ2-7; a possible D gene is TRBD2 (8 bases). Trimming took off 6 bases at V and 2 bases at J, with 14 bases between the two ends. This CDR3 region has 14 residues. Germline V lookup: CDR1 MDHEN, CDR2 SYDVKM.

The J gene is TRBJ2-1, the V gene TRBV27, with D perhaps matching TRBD1 (5 bases). V was clipped by 5 bases and J by 0 bases, with 14 bases between them. Germline CDR1 is MNHEY and CDR2 is SMNVEV (reference sequence). There are 16 residues in the CDR3. The CDR3 here is CASSPSTGDSYNEQFF. CDR3 sequence (DNA): TGTGCCAGCAGTCCAAGTACAGGAGACTCCTACAATGAGCAGTTCTTC.

In DNA, the CDR3 is TGTGCCAGCAGTTTATTCGGACGGGACAATCGGGAGCTGTTTTTT. Translated: CASSLFGRDNRELFF. The genes are TRBV28 and TRBJ2-2; maybe TRBD1 (6 bases). The V end lost 1 base, the J end lost 9 bases, and 15 bases lay between the germline ends. CDR3 length: 15 residues. Germline CDR1 reads MDHEN; CDR2 reads SYDVKM. Looking up the rest from reference TRBV28 and TRBJ2-2 gives the full variable domain: DVKVTQSSRYLVKRTGEKVFLECVQDMDHENMFWYRQDPGLGLRLIYFSYDVKMKEKGDIPEGYSVSREKKERFSLILESASTNQTSMYLCASSLFGRDNRELFFGEGSRLTVL.